This T cell receptor (beta chain) was identified during a study of blood T cell repertoires in COVID-19. Overall study: COVID-19 samples, acute and convalescent, were from the United States, Italy and Spain. Sources were T cells, B-cell-depleted T cells, or PBMCs; the material itself was cDNA or gDNA.

Germline CDR1 LGHDT, CDR2 YNNKEL (reference sequence). J gave up 5 bases and V 3 bases, and 3 bases lay outside the gene matches. This CDR3 region has 13 residues. Methods used by the authors: Scientists estimated how many nucleated cells there were by amplifying reference gene primers. The data were produced by immunoSEQ multiplex PCR, yet TCRdb's version contains in-frame clones alone and is incomplete. The V and J calls and clone size were taken over from that table, and D and trimming were inferred from the DNA. Among about 350,000 clones listed, around nine tenths were seen once. During active infection, Seattle patients enrolled and were then monitored through disease.

The chain joins TRBV3-1 (or the pseudogene TRBV3-2) to TRBJ2-5; 7 bases are a match to TRBD1. This receptor was identified in a woman aged 60-75 years with COVID-19, enrolled during active disease. Sequencing input: peripheral blood. CDR3 protein: CASSQRGPETQYF. CDR3 nucleotides: TGTGCCAGCAGCCAGAGGGGGCCGGAGACCCAGTACTTC.